This T cell receptor (beta chain) was retrieved from a study of T cell clonality in common variable immunodeficiency (dated by TCRdb to the mid-2010s). Broad study findings and their caveats: Healthy controls shared more TCRbeta clones with each other than CVID subjects shared among themselves (p < 0.0001). CVID TCRbeta sequences reportedly showed fewer deletions and N-nucleotide insertions and lacked highly modified clones with 13 or more V deletions. Patient heterogeneity within the CVID cohort put limits on correlating repertoire features with clinical complications. According to the authors, figuring out what caused the increased clonality in CVID would require sequencing the repertoires of T cell subpopulations. Compared with healthy controls, CVID subjects showed increased TCRbeta clonality (t-test p = 0.018), a feature most characteristic of about a third of subjects. Despite equal DNA input, controls averaged approximately 74,000 unique sequences per sample versus about 32,000 in CVID samples.

At least ten counts were recorded for this clone. What this receptor recognizes is not known. For sequencing, equivalent amounts of genomic DNA were input from CVID and control samples. For every sample, a 60 bp segment covering the rearranged TCRbeta CDR3 region was amplified and then sequenced. The immunoSEQ assay, a bias-corrected multiplex PCR combined with high-throughput sequencing, was used to amplify TCRbeta. Concerning the study's data processing: Each unique nucleotide sequence was treated as a clone and annotated with V, D and J genes, copy number and frequency. Sequences were labeled productive if in frame, and non-productive if out of frame or containing stop codons. As previously described, clonality was calculated on the basis of Shannon's entropy. The predicted amino acid sequences of productive clones were used to derive mean CDR3 Kyte-Doolittle hydropathy. Hierarchical clustering of scaled V gene usage was performed with the R hclust function using Manhattan distance and complete linkage. Clone sharing by CDR3 amino acid sequence was assessed by resampling 12 repertoires per group over 100 rounds. The repertoires were searched for around 72 published EBV-specific and approximately 240 published CMV-specific TCRbeta sequences. Analysis left out a couple of CVID samples that produced under 10,000 sequences, so fewer than 50 CVID repertoires remained. Here the immuneACCESS table is served through TCRdb, limited to in-frame sequences with V and J called. Missing clones are a known gap in these copies; in checked studies unresolved V genes cover under half, and the rest lacks a known reason. V and J calls and clone size come straight from that table; D and trimming were deduced from the DNA. Across this sample, around 34,000 clones were tabulated and none appeared just once. The top ten clonotypes cover about 1% of the sample.

Most of the CVID patients and most of the healthy controls were of Caucasian heritage. Heparinized peripheral whole blood samples of about 4.5 to 8.5 ml were obtained from each donor. TCRbeta CDR3 repertoires were sequenced from genomic DNA of adults with common variable immune deficiency (CVID) and healthy adult controls. A total of around 22 healthy adult volunteers (about twelve female and around 10 male; age range roughly 23 to 66 years, mean age roughly 34) were included in the control group. Diluted blood was density-centrifuged over Hypaque 1077 or Ficoll-Paque to isolate peripheral blood mononuclear cells. Genomic DNA was obtained from unsorted mononuclear cells using either Qiagen column purification or a centrifugation-based method. The sample consisted of peripheral blood mononuclear cells. This TCR was recovered from a person aged 18 to 69 in good health.

The CDR3 reads CASSGQGNSPLHF. The part of the CDR3 DNA that was read is TGTGCCAGCTCTGGACAGGGCAATTCACCC. This chain joins TRBV6-2 or TRBV6-3 to TRBJ1-6; 8 bases in the junction line up with TRBD1. The read comes to an end 3 residues before the CDR3 does, leaving the germline J gene to fill in the end. Compared with germline, V lacks 8 bases and J lacks 7 bases; bases without a gene match: 4. The germline V gene sets CDR1 to MNHEY and CDR2 to SVGEGT. The CDR3 sequence holds 13 residues, the cysteine and phenylalanine included. Shown are 30 bases from within the CDR3, in frame from base 1.